The rows below give T cell receptor beta chains drawn from one sample of a study of blood T cell repertoires in COVID-19. Profiled with immunoSEQ multiplex PCR; TCRdb holds only in-frame clones, not every one. This sample carries around 24,000 clones, roughly 89% of them seen once, and the ten largest clones take approximately 10%. The sample comprised peripheral blood. These receptors came from a man aged 65 to 85 with acute or convalescent COVID-19. The conserved cysteine and the conserved F or W are not part of the CDR3 here. Not all rows give a size; the values are once, few, many and, for expanded clones, a class.

>TRBJ2-1|14|few|TRBV4-2
ASSQDTSGWGNEQF
>TRBJ2-3|13|-|TRBV5-1
ASSSGQGTTDTQY
>TRBJ2-5|13|-|TRBV11-2
ASSPDPRVWETQY
>TRBJ1-3|12|-|TRBV28
ASSSMGGGNTIY
>TRBJ1-3|11|-|TRBV5-1
ASSYSEGNTIY
>TRBJ2-7|12|-|TRBV27
ASSFQVSSYEQY
>TRBJ2-3|14|-|TRBV9
ASSILAGGPIDTQY
>TRBJ2-7|11|-|TRBV7-2
ASSLGLALEQY
>TRBJ2-1|14|-|TRBV7-3
ASSLIPSGAYNEQF
>TRBJ2-3|15|-|TRBV7-8
ASSSRLAGVGGDTQY
>TRBJ1-5|11|-|TRBV7-9
ASSGRQDQPQH
>TRBJ1-4|11|-|TRBV13
ASSRDRGEKLF
>TRBJ2-1|12|-|TRBV4-3
ASSQDWRENEQF
>TRBJ1-5|13|-|TRBV9
ASSVGTGPSQPQH
>TRBJ2-3|14|-|TRBV7-2
ASSFYQRENTDTQY
>TRBJ2-1|14|few|TRBV13
ASSLGLQGHINEQF
>TRBJ2-1|11|-|TRBV5-1
ASSLGTNNEQF
>TRBJ2-7|10|-|TRBV7-9
ASSFTSAEQY
>TRBJ1-1|11|-|TRBV9
ASSVAVNTEAF
>TRBJ1-2|13|-|TRBV19
ASSIEHRGGAGYT
>TRBJ1-1|12|-|TRBV5-1
ASSPTTGGTEAF
>TRBJ1-2|13|-|TRBV4-1
ASSSNPGTGNGYT
>TRBJ2-7|12|-|TRBV6-1
ASTEQGEGDEQY
>TRBJ2-1|13|-|TRBV5-1
ASSLGGSSYNEQF
>TRBJ1-1|11|-|TRBV6-6
ASSHDRNTEAF
>TRBJ2-2|13|-|TRBV4-3
ASSQDARGAGELF
>TRBJ1-4|13|-|TRBV5-4
ASSRAGQGGEKLF
>TRBJ2-3|12|-|TRBV19
ASSHNRGDGTQY
>TRBJ2-7|12|few|TRBV7-9
ASREGGGPYEQY
>TRBJ2-7|12|-|TRBV18
ASSPPASGYEQY
>TRBJ2-1|16|-|TRBV6-2/TRBV6-3
ASSYSSSELAAYNEQF
>TRBJ1-2|11|few|TRBV12-3/TRBV12-4
ASSFRQGSGYT
>TRBJ2-7|11|-|TRBV11-3
ASSAGTVYEQY
>TRBJ2-1|12|-|TRBV7-9
ASTRGTGANEQF
>TRBJ1-2|11|-|TRBV28
ASGTVALGGYT
>TRBJ1-1|11|-|TRBV28
ASSPGNGAEAF
>TRBJ2-3|12|-|TRBV10-3
AIQVGGPTDTQY
>TRBJ2-7|12|-|TRBV19
ASSISIRAYEQY
>TRBJ2-4|12|few|TRBV2
ASRPGTSKNIQY
>TRBJ2-7|12|-|TRBV28
ASSLQDRGYEQY
>TRBJ2-7|12|-|TRBV7-9
VATRTGWAYEQY
>TRBJ2-5|12|-|TRBV5-1
ASSLRQKQETQY
>TRBJ1-1|13|-|TRBV9
ASSVDKGARTEAF
>TRBJ2-2|12|-|TRBV3-1/TRBV3-2
ASSQAGNTGELF
>TRBJ2-7|13|-|TRBV9
ASSVQGQGFYEQY
>TRBJ1-5|11|-|TRBV19
AIGGGYNQPQH
>TRBJ1-1|9|once|TRBV2
ASTWDIEAF
>TRBJ2-2|13|-|TRBV2
ASRVEADHTGELF
>TRBJ2-1|11|-|TRBV6-4
ASSDEEGNEQF
>TRBJ2-5|13|-|TRBV7-7
ASSLGDRVHETQY